The 13 T cell receptor beta chains below all came from one sample that was sequenced in a study of blood T cell repertoires in COVID-19. Measured with immunoSEQ multiplex PCR; TCRdb has only the in-frame clones, and not every one. The sample holds 650,000 to 800,000 clones, approximately 90% seen once. Sequencing used peripheral blood. Receptor source: a woman younger than 30 with acute or convalescent COVID-19.

J is TRBJ2-7 and V is TRBV27, with D tentatively TRBD2 (5 bases). Germline-derived CDR1 and CDR2 are MNHEY and SMNVEV (reference sequence). V lost 5 bases, J lost 3 bases, and 14 bases lay in between. The CDR3 is 14 residues long. This CDR3 is CASSERRDNYEQYF. The CDR3 nucleotides read TGTGCCAGCAGTGAACGCCGGGATAACTACGAGCAGTACTTC.

The gene calls are TRBV5-6 and TRBJ2-3, with a weak D call TRBD1 (6 bases). This CDR3 comprises 16 residues. Trimming removed 3 bases at V and 4 bases at J, with 18 bases between. CDR1 is SGHDT and CDR2 is YYEEEE in the germline V gene. CDR3: CASSCATGPQADTQYF. In DNA, the CDR3 is TGTGCCAGCAGCTGTGCGACAGGCCCACAGGCAGATACGCAGTATTTT. The entire variable domain, with the rest obtained from reference TRBV5-6 and TRBJ2-3, is as follows: DAGVTQSPTHLIKTRGQQVTLRCSPKSGHDTVSWYQQALGQGPQFIFQYYEEEERQRGNFPDRFSGHQFPNYSSELNVNALLLGDSALYLCASSCATGPQADTQYFGPGTRLTVL.

The chain has TRBV27 and TRBJ2-5, with 13 nucleotides matching TRBD2. The CDR3 sequence is 16 residues long. Germline CDR1 and CDR2: MNHEY and SMNVEV (reference sequence). Trimming at V came to 5 bases and at J to 4 bases, leaving 7 bases not matched to a gene. The CDR3 region has the DNA TGTGCCAGCAGTCCTCCGGGACTAGCGGGACGAGAGACCCAGTACTTC. Translation gives CASSPPGLAGRETQYF.

The chain uses TRBV9 and TRBJ2-2; D perhaps matches TRBD1 (6 bases). Germline CDR1 SGDLS, CDR2 YYNGEE. The V gene lost 4 bases and the J gene lost 5 bases, with 9 bases spanning the gap. The CDR3 spans 13 residues. CDR3 residues: CASSPTGTGELFF. The CDR3, as DNA: TGTGCCAGCAGCCCAACAGGGACCGGGGAGCTGTTTTTT. Combining the CDR3 with reference TRBV9 and TRBJ2-2 gives the whole variable domain DSGVTQTPKHLITATGQRVTLRCSPRSGDLSVYWYQQSLDQGLQFLIQYYNGEERAKGNILERFSAQQFPDLHSELNLSSLELGDSALYFCASSPTGTGELFFGEGSRLTVL.

The rearrangement links TRBV5-8 to TRBJ2-1; D perhaps matches TRBD2 (7 bases). The V and J ends lost 2 bases and 10 bases respectively, with 13 bases between them. Germline V gene sequence: CDR1 SGHTS, CDR2 YDEGEE. The CDR3 covers 13 residues. CDR3 sequence reads: CASSFRGGAEQFF. The CDR3 region has the DNA TGTGCCAGCAGCTTTAGAGGGGGGGCGGAGCAGTTCTTC.

Here the CDR3 DNA reads TGTGCCAGCAGCTCCAGTGGGGCCCTGAACACTGAAGCTTTCTTT. Amino acids: CASSSSGALNTEAFF. This chain joins TRBV9 and TRBJ1-1; tentative D call: TRBD1 (5 bases). There are 15 residues in the CDR3. CDR1 and CDR2 (germline): SGDLS, YYNGEE. Trimming took off 4 bases at V and 0 bases at J, with 13 bases between the two ends. The variable domain in full, with the rest retrieved from reference TRBV9 and TRBJ1-1, is DSGVTQTPKHLITATGQRVTLRCSPRSGDLSVYWYQQSLDQGLQFLIQYYNGEERAKGNILERFSAQQFPDLHSELNLSSLELGDSALYFCASSSSGALNTEAFFGQGTRLTVV.

J is TRBJ1-2 and V is TRBV5-4; D is undetermined. V dropped 4 bases and J dropped 0 bases, with 16 bases sitting between them. Germline CDR1 is SGHNT and CDR2 is YYREEE (reference sequence). This CDR3 is 16 amino acids long. CDR3 residues: CASSPSGRGANYGYTF. The CDR3 DNA reads as TGTGCCAGCAGCCCGAGTGGGCGGGGAGCTAACTATGGCTACACCTTC.

The V call is TRBV12-3 or TRBV12-4, the J call TRBJ2-7, with TRBD1 matching over 7 bases. The junction had 6 bases not matched to a gene; V was cut back by 7 bases and J by 3 bases. The CDR3 consists of 13 residues. CDR3 region: CASKRDSIYEQYF. CDR3 nucleotides: TGTGCCAGCAAACGGGACAGCATCTACGAGCAGTACTTC.

This chain joins TRBV5-1 and TRBJ2-3, with 9 bases lining up with TRBD1. V was clipped by 1 base and J by 4 bases; unmatched bases: 7. The CDR3 is made up of 16 amino acids. The germline V gene encodes CDR1 SGHRS and CDR2 YFSETQ. The CDR3 DNA follows: TGCGCCAGCAGCTTGCAAGACAGGGGGGCTCCAGATACGCAGTATTTT. Translating gives CASSLQDRGAPDTQYF.

This chain links TRBV30 with TRBJ1-1; D might be TRBD1 (6 bases). Germline loops: CDR1 GTSNPN, CDR2 SVGIG (reference sequence). V was shortened by 4 bases and J by 6 bases, with 15 bases between the two germline ends. This CDR3 has 13 amino acids. CDR3 coding DNA: TGTGCCTGGACACGGAGGGGGGGTGCTGAAGCTTTCTTT. This encodes CAWTRRGGAEAFF.

V usage is TRBV9 and J usage is TRBJ2-1, with TRBD2 matching 10 bases. Germline-derived CDR1 and CDR2 are SGDLS and YYNGEE. CDR3 length: 16 residues. J gave up 6 bases and V 4 bases, and 10 bases lay outside the gene matches. The CDR3 here is CASSLLSGGASNEQFF. CDR3 nucleotides: TGTGCCAGCAGCCTACTCAGCGGGGGGGCCTCCAATGAGCAGTTCTTC.

V is TRBV4-3 and J is TRBJ2-7; 10 nucleotides align to TRBD2. CDR1 and CDR2 from the germline V gene are LGHNA and YSLEER. The CDR3 totals 15 residues. The ends lost 3 bases at V and 0 bases at J; junction bases unmatched: 2. The CDR3 sequence is CASSHLAGDSYEQYF. The CDR3 region has the DNA TGCGCCAGCAGCCACCTAGCGGGGGACTCCTACGAGCAGTACTTC.

This clone was picked up one time. V is TRBV5-1 and J is TRBJ1-1; 9 bases agree with TRBD1. The germline V gene has CDR1 SGHRS and CDR2 YFSETQ. There are 15 residues in the CDR3. Trimming took 8 bases from V and 2 from J; bases not matched to a gene: 10. DNA of the CDR3: TGCGCCAGTCTTTCAGGGGACAGGGTAAACACTGAAGCTTTCTTT. Protein: CASLSGDRVNTEAFF. Full variable domain (missing parts from reference TRBV5-1 and TRBJ1-1): KAGVTQTPRYLIKTRGQQVTLSCSPISGHRSVSWYQQTPGQGLQFLFEYFSETQRNKGNFPGRFSGRQFSNSRSEMNVSTLELGDSALYLCASLSGDRVNTEAFFGQGTRLTVV.